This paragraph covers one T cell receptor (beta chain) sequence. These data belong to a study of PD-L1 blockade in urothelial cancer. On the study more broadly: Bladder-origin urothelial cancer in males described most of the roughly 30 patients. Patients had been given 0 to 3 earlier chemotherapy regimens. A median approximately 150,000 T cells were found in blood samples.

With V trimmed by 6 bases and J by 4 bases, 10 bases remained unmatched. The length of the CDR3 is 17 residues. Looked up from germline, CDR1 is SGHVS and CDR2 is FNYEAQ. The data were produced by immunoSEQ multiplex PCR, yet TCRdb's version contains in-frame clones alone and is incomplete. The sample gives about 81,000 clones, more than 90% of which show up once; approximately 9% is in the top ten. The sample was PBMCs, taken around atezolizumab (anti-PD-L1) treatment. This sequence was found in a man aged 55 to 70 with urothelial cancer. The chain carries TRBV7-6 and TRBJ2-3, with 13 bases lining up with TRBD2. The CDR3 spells CASSYRTSGSGPDTQYF. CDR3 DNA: TGTGCCAGCAGTTACCGGACTAGCGGGAGTGGCCCAGATACGCAGTATTTT.